The present T cell receptor beta chain was sequenced within a study of T cells in Graves' hyperthyroidism and ophthalmopathy. About the research overall: The initial diagnosis was the point when peripheral blood was collected, ahead of any treatment. Regarding the study as a whole: Using 13 V-J features, a model discriminated ophthalmopathy from stable hyperthyroidism.

This CDR3 spans 15 amino acids. CDR1 and CDR2 (germline): MNHEY, SVGAGI. The ends were cut back, 0 bases at V and 7 bases at J, with 13 bases in the middle. TCR beta CDR3 regions were amplified from RNA. HTBI primers were employed in a first-round RT-PCR of the TCR CDR3. TCRdb passed the multiplex PCR reads through MiXCR, listing each CDR3 protein once. The sample includes almost 500,000 distinct CDR3 sequences, around a fifth of them seen just once. This clonotype was counted only a few times. As yet, its antigen is unknown. Input material: blood. The clonotype was recovered from a woman aged 70-85 years with Graves' ophthalmopathy. J is TRBJ2-4 and V is TRBV6-5; D might be TRBD1 or TRBD2, each matching 5 bases. CDR3 sequence: CASSYSSGSRNIQYF. DNA of the CDR3: TGTGCCAGCAGTTACTCTTCAGGGAGTAGGAACATTCAGTACTTC.